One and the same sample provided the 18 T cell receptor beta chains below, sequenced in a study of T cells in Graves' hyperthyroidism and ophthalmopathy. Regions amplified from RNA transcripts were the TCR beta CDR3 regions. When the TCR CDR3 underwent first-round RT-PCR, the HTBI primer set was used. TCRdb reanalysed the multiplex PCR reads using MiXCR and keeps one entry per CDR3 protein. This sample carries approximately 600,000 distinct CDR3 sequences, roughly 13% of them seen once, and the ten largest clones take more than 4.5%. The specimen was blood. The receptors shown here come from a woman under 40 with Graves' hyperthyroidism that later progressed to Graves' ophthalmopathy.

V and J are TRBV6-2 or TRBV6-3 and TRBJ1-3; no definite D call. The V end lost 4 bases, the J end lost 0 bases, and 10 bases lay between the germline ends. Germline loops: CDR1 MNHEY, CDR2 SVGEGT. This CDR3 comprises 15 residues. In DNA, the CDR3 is TGTGCCAGCAGTTCGGCCCGTTACTCTGGAAACACCATATATTTT. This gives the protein CASSSARYSGNTIYF.

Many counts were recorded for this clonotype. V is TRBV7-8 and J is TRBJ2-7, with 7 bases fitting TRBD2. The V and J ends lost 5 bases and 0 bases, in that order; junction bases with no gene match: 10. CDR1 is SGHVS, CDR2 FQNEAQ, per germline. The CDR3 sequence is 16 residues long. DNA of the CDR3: TGTGCCAGCAGCCGACGCGGGGGAAGAAGCTCCTACGAGCAGTACTTC. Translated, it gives CASSRRGGRSSYEQYF.

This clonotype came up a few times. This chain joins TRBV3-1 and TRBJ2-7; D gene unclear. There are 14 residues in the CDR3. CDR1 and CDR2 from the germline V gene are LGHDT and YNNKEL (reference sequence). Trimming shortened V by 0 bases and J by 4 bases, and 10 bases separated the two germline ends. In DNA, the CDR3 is TGTGCCAGCAGCCAAGAATTAGCCCGATACGAGCAGTACTTC. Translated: CASSQELARYEQYF.

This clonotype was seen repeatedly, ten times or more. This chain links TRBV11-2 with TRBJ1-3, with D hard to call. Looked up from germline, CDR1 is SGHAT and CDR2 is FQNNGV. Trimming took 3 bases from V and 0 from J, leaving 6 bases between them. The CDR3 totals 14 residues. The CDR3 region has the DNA TGTGCCAGCAGCTTTGACCTCTCTGGAAACACCATATATTTT. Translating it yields CASSFDLSGNTIYF.

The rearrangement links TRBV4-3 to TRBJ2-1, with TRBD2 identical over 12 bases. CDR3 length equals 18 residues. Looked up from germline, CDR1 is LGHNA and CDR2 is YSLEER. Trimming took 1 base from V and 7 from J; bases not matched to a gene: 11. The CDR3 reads CASSQGLAGGPIGNEQFF. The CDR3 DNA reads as TGCGCCAGCAGCCAAGGGCTAGCGGGAGGGCCTATCGGGAATGAGCAGTTCTTC.

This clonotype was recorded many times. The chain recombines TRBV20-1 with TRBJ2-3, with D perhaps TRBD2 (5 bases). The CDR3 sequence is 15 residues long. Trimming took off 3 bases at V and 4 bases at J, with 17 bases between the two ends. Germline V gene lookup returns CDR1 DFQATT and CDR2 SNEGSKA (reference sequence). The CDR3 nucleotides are TGCAGTGCTAGCGGGTTTGGGGAGTGGGCAGATACGCAGTATTTT. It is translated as CSASGFGEWADTQYF.

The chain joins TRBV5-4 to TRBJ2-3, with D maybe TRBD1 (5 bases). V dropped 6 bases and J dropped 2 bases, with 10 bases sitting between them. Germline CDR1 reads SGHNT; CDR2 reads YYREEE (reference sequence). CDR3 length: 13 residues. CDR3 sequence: CASTAQDTDTQYF. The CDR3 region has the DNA TGTGCCAGCACCGCACAGGACACAGATACGCAGTATTTT.

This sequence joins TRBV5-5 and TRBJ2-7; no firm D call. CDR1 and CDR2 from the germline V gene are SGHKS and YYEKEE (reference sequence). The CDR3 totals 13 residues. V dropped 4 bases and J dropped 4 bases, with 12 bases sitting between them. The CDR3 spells CASSPGVGYEQYF. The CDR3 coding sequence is TGTGCCAGCAGCCCGGGCGTGGGTTACGAGCAGTACTTC.

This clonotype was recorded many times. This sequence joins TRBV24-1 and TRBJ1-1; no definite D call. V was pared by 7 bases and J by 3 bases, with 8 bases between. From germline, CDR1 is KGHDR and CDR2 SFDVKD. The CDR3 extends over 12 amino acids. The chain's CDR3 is CATRDGDTEAFF. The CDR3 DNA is TGTGCCACCAGGGACGGAGACACTGAAGCTTTCTTT.

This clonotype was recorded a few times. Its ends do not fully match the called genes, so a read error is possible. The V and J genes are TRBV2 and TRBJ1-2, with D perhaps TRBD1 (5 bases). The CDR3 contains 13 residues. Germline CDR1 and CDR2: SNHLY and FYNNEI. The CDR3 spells CASSVQGGSGGAF. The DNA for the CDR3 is TGTGCCAGCAGTGTGCAGGGAGGCTCCGGGGGGGCCTTC. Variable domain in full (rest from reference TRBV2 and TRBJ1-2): EPEVTQTPSHQVTQMGQEVILRCVPISNHLYFYWYRQILGQKVEFLVSFYNNEISEKSEIFDDQFSVERPDGSNFTLKIRSTKLEDSAMYFCASSVQGGSGGAFGSGTRLTVV.

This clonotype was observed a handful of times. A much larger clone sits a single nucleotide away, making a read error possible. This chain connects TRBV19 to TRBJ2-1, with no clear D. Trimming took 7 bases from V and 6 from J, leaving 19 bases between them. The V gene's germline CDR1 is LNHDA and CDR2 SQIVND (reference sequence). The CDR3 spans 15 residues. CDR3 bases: TGTGCCAGTACCCATCTCGGCGCCTCGGGCAATGAGCAGTTCTTC. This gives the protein CASTHLGASGNEQFF.

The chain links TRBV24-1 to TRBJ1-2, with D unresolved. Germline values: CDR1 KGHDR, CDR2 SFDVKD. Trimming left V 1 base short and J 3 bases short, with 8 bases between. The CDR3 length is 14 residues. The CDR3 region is CATSDFDVDYGYTF. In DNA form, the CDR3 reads TGTGCCACCAGTGATTTCGACGTCGACTATGGCTACACCTTC.

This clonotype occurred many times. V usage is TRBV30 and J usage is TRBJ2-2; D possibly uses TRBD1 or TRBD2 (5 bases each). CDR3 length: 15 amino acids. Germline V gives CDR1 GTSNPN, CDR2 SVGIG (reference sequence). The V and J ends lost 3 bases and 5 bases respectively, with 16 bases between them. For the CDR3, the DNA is TGTGCCTGGAGCCCGAGGGGATTGGGGACCGGGGAGCTGTTTTTT. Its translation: CAWSPRGLGTGELFF.

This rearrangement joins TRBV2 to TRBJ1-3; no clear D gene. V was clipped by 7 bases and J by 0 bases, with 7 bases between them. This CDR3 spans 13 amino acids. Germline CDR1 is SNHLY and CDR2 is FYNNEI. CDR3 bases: TGTGCCAGCAATTCCGACTCTGGAAACACCATATATTTT. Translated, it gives CASNSDSGNTIYF.

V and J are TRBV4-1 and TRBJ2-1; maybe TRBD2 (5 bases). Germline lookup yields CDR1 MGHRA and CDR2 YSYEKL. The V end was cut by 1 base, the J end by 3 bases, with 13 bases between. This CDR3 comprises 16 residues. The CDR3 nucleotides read TGCGCCAGCAGCCAAGGCGACCTAGCTGTCTACAATGAGCAGTTCTTC. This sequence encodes CASSQGDLAVYNEQFF.

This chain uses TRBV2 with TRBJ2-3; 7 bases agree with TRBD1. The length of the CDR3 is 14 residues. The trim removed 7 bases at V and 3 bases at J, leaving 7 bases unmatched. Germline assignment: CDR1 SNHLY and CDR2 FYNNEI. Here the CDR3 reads CASTKGAWTDTQYF. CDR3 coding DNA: TGTGCCAGCACGAAGGGGGCTTGGACAGATACGCAGTATTTT.

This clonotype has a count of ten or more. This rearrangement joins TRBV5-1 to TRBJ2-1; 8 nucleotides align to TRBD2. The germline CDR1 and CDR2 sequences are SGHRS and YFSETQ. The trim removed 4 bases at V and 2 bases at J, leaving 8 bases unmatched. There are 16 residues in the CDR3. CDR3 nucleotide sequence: TGCGCCAGCAGCCAACGGGCGGGAGGAACCTACAATGAGCAGTTCTTC. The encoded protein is CASSQRAGGTYNEQFF. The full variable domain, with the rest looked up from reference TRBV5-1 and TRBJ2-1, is KAGVTQTPRYLIKTRGQQVTLSCSPISGHRSVSWYQQTPGQGLQFLFEYFSETQRNKGNFPGRFSGRQFSNSRSEMNVSTLELGDSALYLCASSQRAGGTYNEQFFGPGTRLTVL.

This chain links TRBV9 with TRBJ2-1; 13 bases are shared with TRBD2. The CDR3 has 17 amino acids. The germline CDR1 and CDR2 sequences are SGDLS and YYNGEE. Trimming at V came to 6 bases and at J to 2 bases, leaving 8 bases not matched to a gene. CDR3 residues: CASNPGTSGAAYNEQFF. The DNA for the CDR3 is TGTGCCAGCAACCCCGGGACTAGCGGGGCCGCCTACAATGAGCAGTTCTTC.